These T cell receptor beta chains were read from a single sample in a study of immune cell composition in non-small cell lung cancer. The protocol was immunoSEQ multiplex PCR, while the TCRdb copy is restricted to in-frame clones and leaves out a portion. The sample lists 9,500 to 14,000 clones, 64% occurring once. Material: lung tumor tissue. The source is a human donor with non-small cell lung cancer. Each CDR3 is given with its conserved first and last residue. A D gene is named only where the DNA matches it firmly. Size tells how often a clone was seen (once, few, many) or the class of an expanded clone, and some rows leave it out.

TGTGCCAGCAACCGGGACAGGGATTACTACGAGCAGTACTTC	CASNRDRDYYEQYF	once	TRBD1	TRBV2	TRBJ2-7
TGTGCCAGCTCACCACCGCGCGCTACCGCCGAGCAGTACTTC	CASSPPRATAEQYF	.	.	TRBV18	TRBJ2-7
TGTGCCAGCAGCTTAGGTCTGGGCGGGACGGGGTTAGCGGAGACCCAGTACTTC	CASSLGLGGTGLAETQYF	few	.	TRBV7-8	TRBJ2-5
TGTGCCAGCAGTTTTTCCCAGGGACAGGGGAGCTCTGGGGCCAACGTCCTGACTTTC	CASSFSQGQGSSGANVLTF	few	TRBD1	TRBV27	TRBJ2-6
TGTGCCAGCAGCCGGACAGAAACGGGAGATACGCAGTATTTT	CASSRTETGDTQYF	.	.	TRBV5-4	TRBJ2-3
TGTGCCAGCAGCTCACTAGCGGGAGGGCCTCACGAGCAGTACTTC	CASSSLAGGPHEQYF	.	TRBD2	TRBV5-6	TRBJ2-7
TGTGCCAGCAGCTTAGATCCCGGGAAGGGTCAGCCCCAGCATTTT	CASSLDPGKGQPQHF	.	.	TRBV11-2	TRBJ1-5
TGCGCCAGCAGCCAACCCGGTTGGGATACGCAGTATTTT	CASSQPGWDTQYF	.	.	TRBV4-3	TRBJ2-3
TGTGCCAGCACCCCCACGGGACAGGGCGGTAGTGAGCAGTTCTTC	CASTPTGQGGSEQFF	.	TRBD1	TRBV28	TRBJ2-1
TGTGCCAGCAGTGACGCCACCGGGACAGCGGGCTACGAGCAGTACTTC	CASSDATGTAGYEQYF	large	.	TRBV6-1	TRBJ2-7
TGCGCCAGCAGCCCCCCCCTAGCGGGAGGCGCAGATACGCAGTATTTT	CASSPPLAGGADTQYF	.	TRBD2	TRBV5-1	TRBJ2-3
TGTGCCAGCAGCTTATCCAGGAATAGCAATCAGCCCCAGCATTTT	CASSLSRNSNQPQHF	.	.	TRBV11-2	TRBJ1-5
TGTGCCAGCAGCTTAGGGCCGAGCTCCTACGAGCAGTACTTC	CASSLGPSSYEQYF	.	.	TRBV7-3	TRBJ2-7
TGTGCCAGCAGTCGGGCGGGAGCGTCAGCGGTCAGTGAGCAGTTCTTC	CASSRAGASAVSEQFF	.	TRBD2	TRBV27	TRBJ2-1
TGTGCCAGCAGCGTACGAGGGAGTAAGACAGATACGCAGTATTTT	CASSVRGSKTDTQYF	.	.	TRBV9	TRBJ2-3
TGTGCCAGCAGTTTTAATAGCAATCAGCCCCAGCATTTT	CASSFNSNQPQHF	.	.	TRBV2	TRBJ1-5
TGTGCCAGCAGCCAAGGGGTCGGGGGGATTTGGGCTGAAGCTTTCTTT	CASSQGVGGIWAEAFF	.	.	TRBV4-2	TRBJ1-1
TGTGCCAGCAATCTACGCTCAGGGGTGTTCTACGAGCAGTACTTC	CASNLRSGVFYEQYF	.	.	TRBV5-4	TRBJ2-7
TGTGCCAGCAGCTCTGTCGCCAAAAATCAGGGTAGGAACTATGGCTACACCTTC	CASSSVAKNQGRNYGYTF	.	.	TRBV28	TRBJ1-2
TGTGCCAGCAGCGTGATGAAGCGGGACACTTTCTACGAGCAGTACTTC	CASSVMKRDTFYEQYF	.	.	TRBV9	TRBJ2-7
TGTGCCAGCAGAGGACAGGGGCGAGGAGAAAAACTGTTTTTT	CASRGQGRGEKLFF	.	TRBD1	TRBV28	TRBJ1-4
TGTGCCTGGAGTGTACTAGGTAACACAGATACGCAGTATTTT	CAWSVLGNTDTQYF	.	.	TRBV30	TRBJ2-3